This entry is about one TCR beta chain. The length of the CDR3 is 15 residues. Trimming pared 4 bases from V and 7 bases from J, leaving 15 bases between. The germline V gene has CDR1 KGHDR and CDR2 SFDVKD. Survey-level TCR beta sequencing used the immunoSEQ assay. Sequenced by immunoSEQ multiplex PCR; TCRdb stores in-frame clones only, minus some. Of roughly 68,000 clones in the sample, about 93% were seen once. The source material was PBMCs. This clonotype originated in a man aged 35 to 55 with rheumatoid arthritis. V and J are TRBV24-1 and TRBJ2-2; D is unresolved. This CDR3 is CATSDARNEVGELFF. As DNA, the CDR3 is TGTGCCACCAGTGACGCCCGTAACGAGGTCGGGGAGCTGTTTTTT.